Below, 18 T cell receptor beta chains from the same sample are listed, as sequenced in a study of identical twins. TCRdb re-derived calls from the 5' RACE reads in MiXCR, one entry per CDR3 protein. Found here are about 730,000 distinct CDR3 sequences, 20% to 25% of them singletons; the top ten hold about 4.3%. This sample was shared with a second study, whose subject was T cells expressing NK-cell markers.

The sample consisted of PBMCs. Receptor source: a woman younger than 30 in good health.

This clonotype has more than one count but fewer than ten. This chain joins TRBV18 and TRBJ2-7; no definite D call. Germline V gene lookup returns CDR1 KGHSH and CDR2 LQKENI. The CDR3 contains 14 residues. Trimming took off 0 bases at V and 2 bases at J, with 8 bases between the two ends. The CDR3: CASSPPMQAYEQYF. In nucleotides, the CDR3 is TGTGCCAGCTCACCACCGATGCAGGCCTACGAGCAGTACTTC.

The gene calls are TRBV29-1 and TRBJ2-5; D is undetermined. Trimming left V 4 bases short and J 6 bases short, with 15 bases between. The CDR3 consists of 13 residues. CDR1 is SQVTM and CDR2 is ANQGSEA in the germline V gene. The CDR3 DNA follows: TGCAGCGTTGCCGGGTACCTATTGAAGACCCAGTACTTC. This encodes CSVAGYLLKTQYF.

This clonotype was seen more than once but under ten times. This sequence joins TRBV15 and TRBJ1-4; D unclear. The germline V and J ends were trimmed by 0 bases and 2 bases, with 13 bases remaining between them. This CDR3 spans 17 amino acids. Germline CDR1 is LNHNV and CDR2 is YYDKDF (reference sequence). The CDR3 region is CATSRDKRVGTNEKLFF. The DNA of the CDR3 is TGTGCCACCAGCAGAGATAAGCGTGTGGGGACTAATGAAAAACTGTTTTTT.

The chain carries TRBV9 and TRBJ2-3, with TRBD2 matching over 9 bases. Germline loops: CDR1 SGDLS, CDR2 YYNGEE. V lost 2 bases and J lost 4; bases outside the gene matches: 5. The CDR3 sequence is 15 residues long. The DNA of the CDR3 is TGTGCCAGCAGCGTTAGCGGGAGTGGAGCAGATACGCAGTATTTT. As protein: CASSVSGSGADTQYF.

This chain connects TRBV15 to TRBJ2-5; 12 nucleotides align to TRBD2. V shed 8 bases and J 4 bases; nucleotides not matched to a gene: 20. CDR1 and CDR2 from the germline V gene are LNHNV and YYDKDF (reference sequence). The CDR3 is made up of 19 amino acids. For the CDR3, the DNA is TGTGCCACCGCCACTATTACAAGGTCGACTAGCGGGAGCACAGAGACCCAGTACTTC. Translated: CATATITRSTSGSTETQYF.

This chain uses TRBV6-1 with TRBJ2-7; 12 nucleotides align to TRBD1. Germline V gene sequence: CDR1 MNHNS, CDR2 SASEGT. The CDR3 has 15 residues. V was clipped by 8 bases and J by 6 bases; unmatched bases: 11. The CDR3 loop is CASSWGGTGGGEQYF. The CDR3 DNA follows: TGTGCCAGCTCTTGGGGAGGGACAGGGGGCGGCGAGCAGTACTTC.

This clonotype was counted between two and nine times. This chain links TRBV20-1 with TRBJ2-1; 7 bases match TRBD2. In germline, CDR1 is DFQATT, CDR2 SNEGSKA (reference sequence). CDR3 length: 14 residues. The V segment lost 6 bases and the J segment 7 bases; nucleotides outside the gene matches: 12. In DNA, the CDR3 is TGCAGTGCCTCCGTGAGCGGGGATCTTAATGAGCAGTTCTTC. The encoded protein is CSASVSGDLNEQFF.

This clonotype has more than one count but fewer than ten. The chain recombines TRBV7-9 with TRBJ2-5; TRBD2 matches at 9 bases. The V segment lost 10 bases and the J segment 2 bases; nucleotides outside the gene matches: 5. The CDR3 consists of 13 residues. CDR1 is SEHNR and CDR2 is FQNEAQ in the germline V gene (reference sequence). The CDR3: CATSLAGQETQYF. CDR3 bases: TGTGCCACCTCTCTAGCGGGGCAAGAGACCCAGTACTTC.

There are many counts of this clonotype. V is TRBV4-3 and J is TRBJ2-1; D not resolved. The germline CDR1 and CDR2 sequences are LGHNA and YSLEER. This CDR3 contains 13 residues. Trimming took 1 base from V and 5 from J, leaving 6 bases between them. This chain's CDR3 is CASSQGRDNEQFF. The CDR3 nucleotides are TGCGCCAGCAGCCAAGGTCGGGACAATGAGCAGTTCTTC.

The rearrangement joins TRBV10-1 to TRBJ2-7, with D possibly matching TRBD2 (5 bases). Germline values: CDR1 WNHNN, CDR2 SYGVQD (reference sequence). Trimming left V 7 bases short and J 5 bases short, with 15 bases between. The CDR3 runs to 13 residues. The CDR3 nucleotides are TGCGCCAGCAAAACGGAGGCTATCAACGAGCAGTACTTC. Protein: CASKTEAINEQYF.

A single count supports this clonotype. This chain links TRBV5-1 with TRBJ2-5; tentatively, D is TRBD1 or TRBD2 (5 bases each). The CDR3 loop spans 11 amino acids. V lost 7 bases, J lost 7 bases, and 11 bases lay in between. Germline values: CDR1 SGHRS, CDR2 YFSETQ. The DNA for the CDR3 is TGCGCCAGCGGGACCGGTGGGACCCAGTACTTC. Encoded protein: CASGTGGTQYF.

In DNA, the CDR3 is TGTGCCAGCAGCTTACACAGCTGGGCTAACTATGGCTACACCTTC. As protein: CASSLHSWANYGYTF. The V gene is TRBV7-6, the J gene TRBJ1-2; no reliable D call. The CDR3 loop spans 15 amino acids. Deletions cut 2 bases from V and 0 bases from J, with 10 bases between. The V gene's germline CDR1 is SGHVS and CDR2 FNYEAQ.

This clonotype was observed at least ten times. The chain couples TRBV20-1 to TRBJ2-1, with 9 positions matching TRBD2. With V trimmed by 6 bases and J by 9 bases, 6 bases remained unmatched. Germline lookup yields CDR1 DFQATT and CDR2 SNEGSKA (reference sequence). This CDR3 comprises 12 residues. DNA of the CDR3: TGCAGTGCCAGTGGCGGGAGGGGTGAGCAGTTCTTC. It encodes CSASGGRGEQFF.

This CDR3 is CASSGKGGGVTGELFF. In DNA form, the CDR3 reads TGTGCCAGCAGCGGGAAGGGGGGAGGGGTCACCGGGGAGCTGTTTTTT. The chain has TRBV9 and TRBJ2-2; D possibly corresponds to TRBD2 (7 bases). CDR3 length equals 16 residues. The germline V gene encodes CDR1 SGDLS and CDR2 YYNGEE. V lost 3 bases and J lost 4, with 16 bases in between.

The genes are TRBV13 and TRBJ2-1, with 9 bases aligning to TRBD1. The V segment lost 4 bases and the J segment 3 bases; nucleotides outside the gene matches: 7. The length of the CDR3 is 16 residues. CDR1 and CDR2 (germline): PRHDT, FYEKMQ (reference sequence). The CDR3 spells CASSSSPGQGYNEQFF. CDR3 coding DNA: TGTGCCAGCAGCTCCTCTCCGGGACAGGGCTACAATGAGCAGTTCTTC.

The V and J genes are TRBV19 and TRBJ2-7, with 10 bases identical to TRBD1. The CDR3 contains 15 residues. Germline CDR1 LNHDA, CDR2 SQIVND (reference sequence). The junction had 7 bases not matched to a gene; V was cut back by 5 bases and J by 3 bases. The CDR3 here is CASSPGQGIIYEQYF. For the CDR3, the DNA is TGTGCCAGTAGTCCGGGACAGGGGATCATCTACGAGCAGTACTTC.

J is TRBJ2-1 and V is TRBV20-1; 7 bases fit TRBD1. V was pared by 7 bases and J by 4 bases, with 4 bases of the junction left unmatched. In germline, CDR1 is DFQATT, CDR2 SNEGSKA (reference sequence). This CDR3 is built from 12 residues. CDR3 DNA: TGCAGTGTTGGGGACAGATACAATGAGCAGTTCTTC. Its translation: CSVGDRYNEQFF.

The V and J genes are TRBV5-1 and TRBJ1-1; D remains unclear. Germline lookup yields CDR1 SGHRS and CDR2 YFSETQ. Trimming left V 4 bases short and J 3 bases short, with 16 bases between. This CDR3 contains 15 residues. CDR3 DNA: TGCGCCAGCAGCCCCTCCTCGGCATGGTACACTGAAGCTTTCTTT. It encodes CASSPSSAWYTEAFF.